This TCR beta chain was documented in a study of siplizumab effects on memory and regulatory T cells. On this clone itself: What it binds is unknown.

The CDR3 consists of 15 residues. With 6 bases clipped from V and 1 base from J, the junction kept 7 bases outside the gene matches. Per the germline V gene, CDR1 is SGHTA and CDR2 is FQGNSA. About 9.2 x 10^4 TCR templates underwent assay in every sample. Method: immunoSEQ multiplex PCR; TCRdb's copy keeps in-frame clones and lacks some. Among fewer than 120,000 clones listed, more than 90% were seen once. Study-level findings and limits: Some alloreactive sequences were traceable to unstimulated CD4+ memory cells, and siplizumab significantly reduced them. Memory cells seemed less diverse than naive T cells, which also seemed major contributors to the alloresponse.

The sequenced sample consisted of CD4+ T cells sorted from blood. This TCR was recovered from a human donor in good health. V gene TRBV7-2 combines with J gene TRBJ1-1; the match to TRBD1 covers 8 bases. The CDR3 reads CASRSTGTGNTEAFF. CDR3 DNA: TGTGCCAGCAGATCGACCGGGACAGGGAACACTGAAGCTTTCTTT.